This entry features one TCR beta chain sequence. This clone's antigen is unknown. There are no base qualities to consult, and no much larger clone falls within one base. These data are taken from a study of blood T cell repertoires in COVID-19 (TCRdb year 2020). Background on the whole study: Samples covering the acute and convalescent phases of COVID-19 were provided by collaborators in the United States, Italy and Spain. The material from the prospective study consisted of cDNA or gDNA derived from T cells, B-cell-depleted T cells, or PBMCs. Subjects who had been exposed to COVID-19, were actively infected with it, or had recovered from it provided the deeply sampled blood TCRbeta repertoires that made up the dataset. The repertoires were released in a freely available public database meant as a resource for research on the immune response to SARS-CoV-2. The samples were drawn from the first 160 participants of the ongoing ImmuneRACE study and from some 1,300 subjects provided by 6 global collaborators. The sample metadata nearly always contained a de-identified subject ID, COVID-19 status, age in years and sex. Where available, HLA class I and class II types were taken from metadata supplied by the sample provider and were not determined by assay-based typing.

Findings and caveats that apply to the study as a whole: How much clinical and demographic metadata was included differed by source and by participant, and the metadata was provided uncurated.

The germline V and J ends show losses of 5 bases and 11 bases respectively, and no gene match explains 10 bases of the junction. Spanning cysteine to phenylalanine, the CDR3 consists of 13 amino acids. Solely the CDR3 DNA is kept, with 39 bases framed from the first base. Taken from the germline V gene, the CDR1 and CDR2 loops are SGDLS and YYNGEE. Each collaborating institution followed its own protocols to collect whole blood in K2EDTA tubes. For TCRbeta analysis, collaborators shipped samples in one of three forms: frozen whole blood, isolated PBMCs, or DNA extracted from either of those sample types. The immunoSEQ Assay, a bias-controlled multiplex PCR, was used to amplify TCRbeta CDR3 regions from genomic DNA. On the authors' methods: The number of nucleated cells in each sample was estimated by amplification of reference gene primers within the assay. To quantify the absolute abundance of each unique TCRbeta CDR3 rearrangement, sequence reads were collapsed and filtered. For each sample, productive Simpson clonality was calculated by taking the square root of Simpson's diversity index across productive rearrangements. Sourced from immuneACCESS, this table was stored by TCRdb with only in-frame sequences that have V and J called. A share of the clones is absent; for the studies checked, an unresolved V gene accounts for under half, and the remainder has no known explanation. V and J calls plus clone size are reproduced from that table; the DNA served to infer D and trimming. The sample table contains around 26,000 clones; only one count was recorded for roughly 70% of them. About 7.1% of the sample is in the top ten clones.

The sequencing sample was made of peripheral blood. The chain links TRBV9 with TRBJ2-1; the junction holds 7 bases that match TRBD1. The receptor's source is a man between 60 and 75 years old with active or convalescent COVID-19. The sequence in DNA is TGTGCCAGCAGTCAACCCGGACAGGCCCAGCAGTTCTTC. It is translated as CASSQPGQAQQFF. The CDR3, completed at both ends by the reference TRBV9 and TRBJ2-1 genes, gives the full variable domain DSGVTQTPKHLITATGQRVTLRCSPRSGDLSVYWYQQSLDQGLQFLIQYYNGEERAKGNILERFSAQQFPDLHSELNLSSLELGDSALYFCASSQPGQAQQFFGPGTRLTVL.